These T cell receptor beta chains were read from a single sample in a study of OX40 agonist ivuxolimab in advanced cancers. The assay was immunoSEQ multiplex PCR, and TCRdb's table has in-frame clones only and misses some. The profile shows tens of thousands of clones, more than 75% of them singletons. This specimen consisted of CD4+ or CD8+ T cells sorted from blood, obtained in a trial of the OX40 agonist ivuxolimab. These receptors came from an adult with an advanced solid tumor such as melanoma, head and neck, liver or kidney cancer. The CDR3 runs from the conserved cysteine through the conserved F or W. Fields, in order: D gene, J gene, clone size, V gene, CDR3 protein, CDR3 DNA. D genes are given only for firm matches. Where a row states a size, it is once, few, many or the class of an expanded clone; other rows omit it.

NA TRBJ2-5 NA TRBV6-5 CASSYAYAETQYF TGTGCCAGCAGTTACGCCTATGCGGAGACCCAGTACTTC
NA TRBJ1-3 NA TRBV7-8 CASSRWEGNTIYF TGTGCCAGCAGCAGGTGGGAGGGAAACACCATATATTTT
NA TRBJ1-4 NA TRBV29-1 CSVEDNREKLFF TGCAGCGTTGAAGATAATAGGGAAAAACTGTTTTTT
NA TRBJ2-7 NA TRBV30 CAWSRPYEQYF TGTGCCTGGAGCCGGCCCTACGAGCAGTACTTC
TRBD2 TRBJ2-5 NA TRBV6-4 CASSELAGAGSETQYF TGTGCCAGCAGTGAACTAGCGGGGGCTGGGTCCGAGACCCAGTACTTC
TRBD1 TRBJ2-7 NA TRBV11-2 CASSQGQLSYEQYF TGTGCCAGCAGCCAGGGACAGCTCTCCTACGAGCAGTACTTC
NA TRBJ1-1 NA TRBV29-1 CSVVMQVGNFF TGCAGCGTTGTGATGCAGGTAGGAAATTTCTTT
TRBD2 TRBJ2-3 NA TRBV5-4 CASSPSGRVGDTQYF TGTGCCAGCAGCCCTAGCGGGAGGGTGGGGGATACGCAGTATTTT
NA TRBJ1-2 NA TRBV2 CASIIGRGSPYGYTF TGTGCCAGCATTATAGGACGCGGGTCCCCGTATGGCTACACCTTC
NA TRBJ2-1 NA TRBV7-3 CASSLELGLGQFF TGTGCCAGCAGCTTAGAGCTAGGGCTTGGGCAGTTCTTC
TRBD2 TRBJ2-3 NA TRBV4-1 CASRGEEGTDTQYF TGCGCCAGTCGGGGGGAGGAGGGCACAGATACGCAGTATTTT
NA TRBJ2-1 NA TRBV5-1 CASSLGGVSPQFF TGCGCCAGCAGCTTGGGTGGGGTCTCCCCACAGTTCTTC
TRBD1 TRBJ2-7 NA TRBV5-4 CASSLAGQGANEQYF TGTGCCAGCAGCTTGGCGGGACAGGGGGCAAACGAGCAGTACTTC
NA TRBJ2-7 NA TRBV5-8 CASSRAGRGSYEQYF TGTGCCAGCAGCCGGGCGGGACGAGGCTCCTACGAGCAGTACTTC
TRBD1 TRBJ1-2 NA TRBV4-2 CASSPSGTGNYGYTF TGTGCCAGCAGCCCCTCCGGGACAGGGAACTATGGCTACACCTTC
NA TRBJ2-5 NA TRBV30 CAWERGTQYF TGTGCCTGGGAAAGGGGGACCCAGTACTTC
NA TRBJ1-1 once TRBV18 CASSPPQGPLNTEAFF TGTGCCAGCTCACCACCCCAGGGACCCTTGAACACTGAAGCTTTCTTT